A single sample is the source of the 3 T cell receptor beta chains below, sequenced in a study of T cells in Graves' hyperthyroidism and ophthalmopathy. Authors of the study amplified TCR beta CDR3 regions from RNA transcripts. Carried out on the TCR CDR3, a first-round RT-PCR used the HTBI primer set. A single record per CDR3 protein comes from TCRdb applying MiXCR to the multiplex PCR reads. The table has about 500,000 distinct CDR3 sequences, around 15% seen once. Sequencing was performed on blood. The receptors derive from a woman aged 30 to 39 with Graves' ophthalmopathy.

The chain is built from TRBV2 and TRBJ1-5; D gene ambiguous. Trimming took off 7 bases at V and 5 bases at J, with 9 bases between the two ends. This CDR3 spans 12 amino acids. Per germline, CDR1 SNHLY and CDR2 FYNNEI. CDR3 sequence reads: CASMADDQPQHF. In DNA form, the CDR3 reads TGTGCCAGCATGGCGGATGATCAGCCCCAGCATTTT.

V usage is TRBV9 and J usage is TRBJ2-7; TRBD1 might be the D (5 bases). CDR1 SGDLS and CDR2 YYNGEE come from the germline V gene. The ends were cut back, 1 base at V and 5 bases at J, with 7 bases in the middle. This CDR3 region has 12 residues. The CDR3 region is CASSVWGDEQYF. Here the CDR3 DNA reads TGTGCCAGCAGCGTATGGGGCGACGAGCAGTACTTC.

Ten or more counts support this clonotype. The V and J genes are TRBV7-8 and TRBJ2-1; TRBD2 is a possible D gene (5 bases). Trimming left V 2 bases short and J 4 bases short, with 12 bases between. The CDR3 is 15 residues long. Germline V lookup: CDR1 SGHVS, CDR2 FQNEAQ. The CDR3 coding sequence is TGTGCCAGCAGCTTACTGGCTAGCCGGTACAATGAGCAGTTCTTC. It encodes CASSLLASRYNEQFF.